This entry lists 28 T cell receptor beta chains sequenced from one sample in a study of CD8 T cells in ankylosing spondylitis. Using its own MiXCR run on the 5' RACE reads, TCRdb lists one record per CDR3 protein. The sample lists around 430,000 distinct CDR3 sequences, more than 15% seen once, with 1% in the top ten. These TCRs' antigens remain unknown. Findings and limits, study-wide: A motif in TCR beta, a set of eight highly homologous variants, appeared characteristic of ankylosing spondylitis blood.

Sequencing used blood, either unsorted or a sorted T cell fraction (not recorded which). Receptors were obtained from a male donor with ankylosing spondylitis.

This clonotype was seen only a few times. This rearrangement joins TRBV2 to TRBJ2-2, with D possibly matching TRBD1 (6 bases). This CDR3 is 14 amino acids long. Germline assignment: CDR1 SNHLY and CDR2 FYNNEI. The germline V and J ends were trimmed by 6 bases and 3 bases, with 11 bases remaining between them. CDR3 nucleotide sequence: TGTGCCAGCAGACCACCAGGGGACACCGGGGAGCTGTTTTTT. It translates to CASRPPGDTGELFF.

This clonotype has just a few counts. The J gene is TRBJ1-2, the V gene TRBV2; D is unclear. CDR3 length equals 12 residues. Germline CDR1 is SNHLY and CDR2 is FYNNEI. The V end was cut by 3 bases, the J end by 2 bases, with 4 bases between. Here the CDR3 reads CASSDENYGYTF. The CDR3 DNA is TGTGCCAGCAGTGACGAGAACTATGGCTACACCTTC.

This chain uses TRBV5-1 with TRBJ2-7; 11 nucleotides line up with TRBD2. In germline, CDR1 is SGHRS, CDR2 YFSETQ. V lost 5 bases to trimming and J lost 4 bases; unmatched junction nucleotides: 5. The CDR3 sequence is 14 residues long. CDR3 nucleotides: TGCGCCAGCAGACTTAGCGGGAGGGAGTACGAGCAGTACTTC. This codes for CASRLSGREYEQYF.

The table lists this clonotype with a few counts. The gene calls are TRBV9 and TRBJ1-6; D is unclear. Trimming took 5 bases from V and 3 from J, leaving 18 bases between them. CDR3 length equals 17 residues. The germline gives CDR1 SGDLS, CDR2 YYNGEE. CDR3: CASSTFPRKHYNSPLHF. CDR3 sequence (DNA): TGTGCCAGCAGTACCTTTCCCAGGAAACACTATAATTCACCCCTCCACTTT.

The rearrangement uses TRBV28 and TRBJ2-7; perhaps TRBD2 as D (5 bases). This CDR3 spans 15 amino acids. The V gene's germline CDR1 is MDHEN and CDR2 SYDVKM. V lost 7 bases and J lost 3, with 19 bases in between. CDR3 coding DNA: TGTGCCAGCACCACCCTAAGGCTAGCTGGCTACGAGCAGTACTTC. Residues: CASTTLRLAGYEQYF.

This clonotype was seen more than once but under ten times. The CDR3 DNA reads as TGTGCCAGCAGTTTAGCGAGGACAGGGGGCGCGGGCACTGAAGCTTTCTTT. Encoded protein: CASSLARTGGAGTEAFF. The rearrangement uses TRBV12-3 or TRBV12-4 and TRBJ1-1; 11 positions match TRBD1. Losses at the gene ends were 0 bases for V and 4 bases for J; bases not matched to a gene: 7. The CDR3 is 17 amino acids.

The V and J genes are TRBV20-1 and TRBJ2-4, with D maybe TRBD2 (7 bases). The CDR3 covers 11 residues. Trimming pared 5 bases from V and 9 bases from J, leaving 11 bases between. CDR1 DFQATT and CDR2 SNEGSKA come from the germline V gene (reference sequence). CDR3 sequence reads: CSAARGGIQYF. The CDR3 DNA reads TGCAGTGCTGCGAGGGGGGGCATTCAGTACTTC.

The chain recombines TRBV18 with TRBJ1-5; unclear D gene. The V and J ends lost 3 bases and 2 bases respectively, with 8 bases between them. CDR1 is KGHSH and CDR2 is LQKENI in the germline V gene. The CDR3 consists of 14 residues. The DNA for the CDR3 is TGTGCCAGCTCACCGACTGGCGGCAATCAGCCCCAGCATTTT. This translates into CASSPTGGNQPQHF.

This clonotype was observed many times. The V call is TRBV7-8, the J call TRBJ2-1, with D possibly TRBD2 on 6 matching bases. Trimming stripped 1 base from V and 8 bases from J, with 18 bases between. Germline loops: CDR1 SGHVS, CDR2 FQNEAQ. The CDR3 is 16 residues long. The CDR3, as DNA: TGTGCCAGCAGCTTAGGGCTTATACTAGCTGGCGATGAGCAGTTCTTC. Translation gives CASSLGLILAGDEQFF. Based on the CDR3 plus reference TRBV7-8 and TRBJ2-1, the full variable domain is GAGVSQSPRYKVAKRGQDVALRCDPISGHVSLFWYQQALGQGPEFLTYFQNEAQLDKSGLPSDRFFAERPEGSVSTLKIQRTQQEDSAVYLCASSLGLILAGDEQFFGPGTRLTVL.

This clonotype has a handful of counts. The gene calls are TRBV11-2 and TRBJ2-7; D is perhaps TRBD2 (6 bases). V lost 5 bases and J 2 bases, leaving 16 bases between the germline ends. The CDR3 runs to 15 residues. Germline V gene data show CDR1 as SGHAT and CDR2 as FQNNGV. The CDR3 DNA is TGTGCCAGCAGCGCTACCGGGACTGGGGCCTACGAGCAGTACTTC. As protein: CASSATGTGAYEQYF.

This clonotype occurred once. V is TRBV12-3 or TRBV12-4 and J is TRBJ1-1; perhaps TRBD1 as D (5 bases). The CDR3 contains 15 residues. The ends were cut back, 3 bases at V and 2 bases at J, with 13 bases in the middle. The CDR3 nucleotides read TGTGCCAGCAGTTTCGCCGACAGATTTAACACTGAAGCTTTCTTT. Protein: CASSFADRFNTEAFF.

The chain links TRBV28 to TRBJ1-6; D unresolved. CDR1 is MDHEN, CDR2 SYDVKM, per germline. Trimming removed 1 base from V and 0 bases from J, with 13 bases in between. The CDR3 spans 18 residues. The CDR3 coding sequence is TGTGCCAGCAGTTTATCTTTGGGGTTGGGCTCCTATAATTCACCCCTCCACTTT. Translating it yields CASSLSLGLGSYNSPLHF.

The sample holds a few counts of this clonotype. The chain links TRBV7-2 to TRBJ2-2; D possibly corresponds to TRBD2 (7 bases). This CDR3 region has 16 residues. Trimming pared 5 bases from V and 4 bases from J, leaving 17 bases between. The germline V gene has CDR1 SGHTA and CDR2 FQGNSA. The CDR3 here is CASSNHRGGGTGELFF. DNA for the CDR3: TGTGCCAGCAGCAATCATCGAGGGGGGGGCACCGGGGAGCTGTTTTTT.

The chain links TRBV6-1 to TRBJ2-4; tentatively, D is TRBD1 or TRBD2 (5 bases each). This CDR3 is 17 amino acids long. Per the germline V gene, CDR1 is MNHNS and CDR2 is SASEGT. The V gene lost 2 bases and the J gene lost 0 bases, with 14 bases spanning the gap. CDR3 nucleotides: TGTGCCAGCAGTGAAAGTGGGGGAAGACTAGCCAAAAACATTCAGTACTTC. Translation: CASSESGGRLAKNIQYF.

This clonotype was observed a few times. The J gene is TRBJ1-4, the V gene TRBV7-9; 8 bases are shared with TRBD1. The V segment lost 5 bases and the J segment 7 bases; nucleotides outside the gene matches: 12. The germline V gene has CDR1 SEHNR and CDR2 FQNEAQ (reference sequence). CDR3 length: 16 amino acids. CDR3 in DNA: TGTGCCAGCAGCCCCGGTTCGCAGGGGGCGAGTGAAAAACTGTTTTTT. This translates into CASSPGSQGASEKLFF. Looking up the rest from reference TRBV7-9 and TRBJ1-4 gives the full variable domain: DTGVSQNPRHKITKRGQNVTFRCDPISEHNRLYWYRQTLGQGPEFLTYFQNEAQLEKSRLLSDRFSAERPKGSFSTLEIQRTEQGDSAMYLCASSPGSQGASEKLFFGSGTQLSVL.

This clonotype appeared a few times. The CDR3 protein is CASSLPGGQETQYF. CDR3 bases: TGCGCCAGCAGCCTCCCGGGAGGGCAAGAGACCCAGTACTTC. The rearrangement joins TRBV5-1 to TRBJ2-5; 8 bases are shared with TRBD2. This CDR3 spans 14 amino acids. V shed 4 bases and J 2 bases; nucleotides not matched to a gene: 4. The germline gives CDR1 SGHRS, CDR2 YFSETQ.

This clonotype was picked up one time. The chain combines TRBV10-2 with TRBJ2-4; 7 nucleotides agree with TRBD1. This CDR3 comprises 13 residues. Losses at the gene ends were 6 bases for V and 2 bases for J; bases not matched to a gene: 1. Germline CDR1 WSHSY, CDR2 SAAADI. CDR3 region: CASRGQTKNIQYF. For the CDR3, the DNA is TGCGCCAGCAGGGGACAGACCAAAAACATTCAGTACTTC.

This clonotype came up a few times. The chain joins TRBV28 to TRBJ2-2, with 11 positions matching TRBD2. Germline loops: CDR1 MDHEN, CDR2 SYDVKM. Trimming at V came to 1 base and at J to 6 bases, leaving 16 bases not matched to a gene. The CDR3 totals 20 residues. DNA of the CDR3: TGTGCCAGCAGTTTATTTAAACCGCTCTTACTAGCGGGGGACGCCGGGGAGCTGTTTTTT. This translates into CASSLFKPLLLAGDAGELFF.

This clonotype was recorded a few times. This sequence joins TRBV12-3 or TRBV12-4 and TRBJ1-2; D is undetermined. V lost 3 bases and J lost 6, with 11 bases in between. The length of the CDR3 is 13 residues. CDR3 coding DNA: TGTGCCAGCAGTTTGATAGAGGAGGATGGCTACACCTTC. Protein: CASSLIEEDGYTF.

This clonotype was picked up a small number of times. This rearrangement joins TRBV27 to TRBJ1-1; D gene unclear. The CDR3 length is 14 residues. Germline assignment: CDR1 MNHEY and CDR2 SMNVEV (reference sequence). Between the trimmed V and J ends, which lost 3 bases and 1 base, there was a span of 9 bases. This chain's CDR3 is CASSFRQTNTEAFF. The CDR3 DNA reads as TGTGCCAGCAGTTTTAGGCAGACGAACACTGAAGCTTTCTTT.

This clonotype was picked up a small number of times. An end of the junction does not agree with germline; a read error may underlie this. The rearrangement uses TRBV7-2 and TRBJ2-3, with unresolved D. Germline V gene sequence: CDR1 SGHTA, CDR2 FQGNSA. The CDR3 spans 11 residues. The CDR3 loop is CASTSSDTQYF. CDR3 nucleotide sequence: TGTGCAAGCACATCGTCAGATACGCAGTATTTT.

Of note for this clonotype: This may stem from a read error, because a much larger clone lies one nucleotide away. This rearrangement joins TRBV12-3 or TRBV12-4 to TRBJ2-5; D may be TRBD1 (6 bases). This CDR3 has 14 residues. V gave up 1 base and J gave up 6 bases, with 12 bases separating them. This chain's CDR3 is CASSLGGRGKTQYF. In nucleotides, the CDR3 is TGTGCCAGCAGTTTAGGGGGCAGGGGAAAGACCCAGTACTTC.

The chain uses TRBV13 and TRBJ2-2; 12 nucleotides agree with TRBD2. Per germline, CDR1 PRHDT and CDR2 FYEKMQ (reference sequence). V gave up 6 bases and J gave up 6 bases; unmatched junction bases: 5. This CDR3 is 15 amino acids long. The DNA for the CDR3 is TGTGCCAGCAGGCTACTAGCGGGAGGCCCCGGGGAGCTGTTTTTT. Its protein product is CASRLLAGGPGELFF.

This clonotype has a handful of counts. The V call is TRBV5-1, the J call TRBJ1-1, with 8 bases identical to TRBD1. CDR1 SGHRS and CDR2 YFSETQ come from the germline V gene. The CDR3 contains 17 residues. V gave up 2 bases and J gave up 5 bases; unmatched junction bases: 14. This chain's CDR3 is CASSFLSGGRLGTEAFF. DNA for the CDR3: TGCGCCAGCAGCTTCTTGTCAGGGGGCAGGTTGGGGACTGAAGCTTTCTTT. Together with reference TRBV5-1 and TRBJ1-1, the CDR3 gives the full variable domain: KAGVTQTPRYLIKTRGQQVTLSCSPISGHRSVSWYQQTPGQGLQFLFEYFSETQRNKGNFPGRFSGRQFSNSRSEMNVSTLELGDSALYLCASSFLSGGRLGTEAFFGQGTRLTVV.

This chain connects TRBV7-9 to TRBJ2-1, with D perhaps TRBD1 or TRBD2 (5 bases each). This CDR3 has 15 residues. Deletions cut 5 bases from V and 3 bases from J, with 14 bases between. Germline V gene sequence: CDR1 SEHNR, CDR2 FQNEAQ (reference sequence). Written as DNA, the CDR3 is TGTGCCAGCAGCAACCCGGGACCGAACTACAATGAGCAGTTCTTC. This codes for CASSNPGPNYNEQFF.

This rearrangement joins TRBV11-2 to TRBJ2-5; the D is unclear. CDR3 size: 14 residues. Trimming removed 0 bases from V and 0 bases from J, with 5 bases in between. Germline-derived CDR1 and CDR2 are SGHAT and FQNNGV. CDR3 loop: CASSLDPYQETQYF. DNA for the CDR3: TGTGCCAGCAGCTTAGACCCATACCAAGAGACCCAGTACTTC.

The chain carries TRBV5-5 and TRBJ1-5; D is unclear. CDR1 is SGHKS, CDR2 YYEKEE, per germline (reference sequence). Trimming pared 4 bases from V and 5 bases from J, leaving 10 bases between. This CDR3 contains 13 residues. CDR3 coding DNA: TGTGCCAGCAGCCCTAAACGAGATCAGCCCCAGCATTTT. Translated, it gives CASSPKRDQPQHF. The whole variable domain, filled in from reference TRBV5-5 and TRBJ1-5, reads DAGVTQSPTHLIKTRGQQVTLRCSPISGHKSVSWYQQVLGQGPQFIFQYYEKEERGRGNFPDRFSARQFPNYSSELNVNALLLGDSALYLCASSPKRDQPQHFGDGTRLSIL.

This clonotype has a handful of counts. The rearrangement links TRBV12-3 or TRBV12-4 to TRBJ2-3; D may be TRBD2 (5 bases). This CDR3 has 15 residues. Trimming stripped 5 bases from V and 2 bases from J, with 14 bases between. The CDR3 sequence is CASSLDGKYTDTQYF. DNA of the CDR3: TGTGCCAGCAGTCTTGACGGGAAGTACACAGATACGCAGTATTTT.